The rows below give T cell receptor beta chains drawn from one sample of a study of tumor-infiltrating lymphocytes in primary liver carcinoma. In TCRdb, the multiplex PCR reads were re-called with MiXCR into one record per CDR3 protein. The data show 37,000 or so distinct CDR3 sequences, more than 60% seen once. Sequencing was done on a sample of tumor-adjacent normal liver tissue. The receptor set was obtained from a middle-aged man with primary liver carcinoma and hepatitis B virus infection. Each CDR3 is given with its conserved first and last residue.

J	V	CDR3
TRBJ2-1	TRBV6-1	CASTGLVGADNEQFF
TRBJ2-1	TRBV6-6	CASSYSGGTGDEQFF
TRBJ2-7	TRBV7-9	CASSSPGMEHYF
TRBJ2-7	TRBV6-1	CVSSEDHGGGSYEQYF
TRBJ2-2	TRBV7-9	CTRGGRTNTGEMFF
TRBJ1-2	TRBV7-9	CASSSQGLGGYIF
TRBJ2-2	TRBV29-1	CSVDSVVNIGELFF
TRBJ1-2	TRBV20-1	CLTFPPGADYGYTF
TRBJ2-6	TRBV6-2/TRBV6-3	CASSLLGQSYVPTF
TRBJ2-7	TRBV7-3	CASSFGVHEQYF
TRBJ2-5	TRBV24-1	CATGMGAQETQYF
TRBJ2-3	TRBV5-4	CASSSTGGLHTQYF
TRBJ1-5	TRBV6-2/TRBV6-3	CASTQRMPGNRPHHF
TRBJ2-4	TRBV11-2	CVSSLDTSGIAENIQYF
TRBJ1-2	TRBV6-1	CASIRENGYAF
TRBJ2-3	TRBV28	CASSQNPGISDTQYF
TRBJ2-3	TRBV29-1	CSALVEQGTDTQYF
TRBJ2-5	TRBV5-1	CASSLYGTEETQYF
TRBJ2-3	TRBV6-1	CASSVASGKGPYTQYF
TRBJ2-2	TRBV30	CAWGTGDFIGELFF
TRBJ2-7	TRBV13	CTSCLGGQSYEQYF
TRBJ2-7	TRBV28	CASSLAATSHVQYF
TRBJ2-6	TRBV11-2	CACNMGGDRGISLSGANILTF
TRBJ2-7	TRBV12-3/TRBV12-4	CASSPRTGDLDGQYF
TRBJ1-2	TRBV5-4	CVSSLGSNSGGNSF
TRBJ2-1	TRBV4-2	CASSHVSFSGNEQFF